One and the same sample provided the 5 T cell receptor beta chains below, sequenced in a study of CD8 T cells in ankylosing spondylitis. The study, taken as a whole, reports: Among TCR beta sequences, a motif of several highly homologous variants appeared characteristic of ankylosing spondylitis blood.

No antigens are known for them. MiXCR, applied by TCRdb to the 5' RACE reads, yields one record per CDR3 protein. The sample lists approximately 140,000 distinct CDR3 sequences, over 15% occurring once. Material: blood, either unsorted or a sorted T cell fraction (not recorded which). The receptors were sampled from a male donor with ankylosing spondylitis.

This chain uses TRBV4-1 with TRBJ1-5, with D unclear. In germline, CDR1 is MGHRA, CDR2 YSYEKL. The CDR3 is 14 residues long. V was trimmed by 2 bases and J by 6 bases, leaving 11 bases between them. The CDR3 region is CASSQSLGPQPQHF. The CDR3 bases are TGCGCCAGCAGCCAAAGCCTAGGGCCTCAGCCCCAGCATTTT.

This clonotype was detected ten times or more. The CDR3 DNA reads TGTGCCAGCAGCCAATCCGCAGGCGAGCGCTACACCTTC. This gives the protein CASSQSAGERYTF. This chain joins TRBV16 and TRBJ1-2, with D unresolved. This CDR3 comprises 13 residues. The germline V gene has CDR1 KGHSY and CDR2 FQNENV. Trimming pared 0 bases from V and 9 bases from J, leaving 11 bases between. The whole variable domain, remainder taken from reference TRBV16 and TRBJ1-2, is GEEVAQTPKHLVRGEGQKAKLYCAPIKGHSYVFWYQQVLKNEFKFLISFQNENVFDETGMPKERFSAKCLPNSPCSLEIQATKLEDSAVYFCASSQSAGERYTFGSGTRLTVV.

This sequence joins TRBV2 and TRBJ2-3; possibly TRBD2 for D (6 bases). Germline V gene lookup returns CDR1 SNHLY and CDR2 FYNNEI. The length of the CDR3 is 17 residues. Trimming cost V 3 bases and J 0 bases, with 16 bases left between them. The CDR3 DNA reads as TGTGCCAGCAGTGATACCCCCTTAGCGGCTAGCACAGATACGCAGTATTTT. This gives the protein CASSDTPLAASTDTQYF.

The chain uses TRBV20-1 and TRBJ1-1; D remains unclear. The CDR3 is made up of 16 amino acids. Trimming shortened V by 6 bases and J by 0 bases, and 20 bases separated the two germline ends. Germline V gene sequence: CDR1 DFQATT, CDR2 SNEGSKA (reference sequence). The CDR3 DNA reads as TGCAGTGCCAACCAGGTCCCCGCCCGGATGAACACTGAAGCTTTCTTT. This codes for CSANQVPARMNTEAFF.

V gene TRBV20-1 combines with J gene TRBJ2-7, with TRBD2 identical over 10 bases. Germline CDR1 and CDR2: DFQATT and SNEGSKA (reference sequence). This CDR3 region has 13 residues. V was pared by 5 bases and J by 3 bases, with 4 bases of the junction left unmatched. CDR3 in DNA: TGCAGTGCTTCAGCTAGCGGGGGCTACGAGCAGTACTTC. It specifies CSASASGGYEQYF.